This T cell receptor beta chain was recorded in a study of T cells after yellow fever vaccination. Study-wide findings and caveats: CD4 and CD8 compartments shared a small share of clonotypes. The booster saw the reappearance of most primary-vaccination clones (roughly 96% CD4, roughly 87% CD8).

Trimming left V 6 bases short and J 11 bases short, with 14 bases between. This CDR3 region has 12 residues. MiXCR, applied by TCRdb to the 5' RACE reads, yields one record per CDR3 protein. Among approximately 300,000 distinct CDR3 sequences listed, about 11% were seen once. Comments on this clonotype: The antigen is unknown.

This clonotype originated in a man younger than 35 who received the YFV17D yellow fever vaccine. The sequencing here drew on CD4+ T cells sorted from PBMCs, taken 45 days after the yellow fever booster vaccination. The rearrangement links TRBV12-3 or TRBV12-4 to TRBJ1-5; D not resolved. The CDR3 sequence: CASSQPPGAQHF. Here the CDR3 DNA reads TGTGCCAGCAGCCAGCCTCCGGGCGCCCAGCATTTT.